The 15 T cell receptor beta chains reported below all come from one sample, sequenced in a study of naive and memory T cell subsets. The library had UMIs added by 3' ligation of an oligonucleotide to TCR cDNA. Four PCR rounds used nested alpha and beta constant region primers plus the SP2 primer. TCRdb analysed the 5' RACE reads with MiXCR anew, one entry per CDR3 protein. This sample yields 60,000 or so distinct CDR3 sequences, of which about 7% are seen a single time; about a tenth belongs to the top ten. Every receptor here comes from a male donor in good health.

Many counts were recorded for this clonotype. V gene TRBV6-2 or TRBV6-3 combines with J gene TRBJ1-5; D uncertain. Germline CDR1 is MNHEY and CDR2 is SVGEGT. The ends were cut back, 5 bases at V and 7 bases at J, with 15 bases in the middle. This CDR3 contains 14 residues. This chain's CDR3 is CASSDPGLGQPQHF. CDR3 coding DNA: TGTGCCAGCAGTGATCCGGGGTTGGGACAGCCCCAGCATTTT.

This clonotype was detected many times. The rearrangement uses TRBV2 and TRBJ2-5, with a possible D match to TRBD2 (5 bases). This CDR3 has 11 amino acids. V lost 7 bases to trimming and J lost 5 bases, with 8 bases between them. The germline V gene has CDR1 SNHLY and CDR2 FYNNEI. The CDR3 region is CASKEVETQYF. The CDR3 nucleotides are TGTGCCAGCAAGGAGGTGGAGACCCAGTACTTC.

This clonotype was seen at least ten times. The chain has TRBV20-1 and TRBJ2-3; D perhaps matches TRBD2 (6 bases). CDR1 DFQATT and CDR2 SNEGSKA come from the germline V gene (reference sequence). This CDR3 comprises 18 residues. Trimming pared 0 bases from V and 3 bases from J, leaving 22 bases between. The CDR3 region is CSARDPRAGSVLTDTQYF. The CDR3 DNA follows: TGCAGTGCTAGAGATCCGCGGGCGGGATCTGTGTTGACAGATACGCAGTATTTT.

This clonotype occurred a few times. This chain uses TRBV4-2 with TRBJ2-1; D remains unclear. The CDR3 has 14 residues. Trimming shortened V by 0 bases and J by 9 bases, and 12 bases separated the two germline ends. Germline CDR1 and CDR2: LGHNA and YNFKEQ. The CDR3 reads CASSQDRTLGEQFF. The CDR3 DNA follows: TGTGCCAGCAGCCAAGATCGAACCCTGGGTGAGCAGTTCTTC.

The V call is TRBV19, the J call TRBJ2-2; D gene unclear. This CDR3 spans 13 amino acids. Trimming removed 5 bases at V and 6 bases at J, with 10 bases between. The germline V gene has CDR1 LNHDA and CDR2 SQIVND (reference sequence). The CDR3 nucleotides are TGTGCCAGTAGTGTGGGCCCAGCCGGGGAGCTGTTTTTT. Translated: CASSVGPAGELFF.

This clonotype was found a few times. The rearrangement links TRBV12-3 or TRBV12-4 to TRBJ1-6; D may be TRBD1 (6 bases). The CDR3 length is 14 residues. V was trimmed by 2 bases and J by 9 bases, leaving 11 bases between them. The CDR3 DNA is TGTGCCAGCAGTTTATTAGGGGGTCGTTCACCCCTCCACTTT. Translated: CASSLLGGRSPLHF.

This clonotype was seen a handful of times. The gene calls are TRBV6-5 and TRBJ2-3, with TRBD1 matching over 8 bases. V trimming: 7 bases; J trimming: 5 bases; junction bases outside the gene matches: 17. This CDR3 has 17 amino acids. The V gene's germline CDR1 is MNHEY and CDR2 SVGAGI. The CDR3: CASTKRTGQGRGDTQYF. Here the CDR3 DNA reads TGTGCCAGCACGAAAAGAACAGGACAGGGACGTGGAGATACGCAGTATTTT.

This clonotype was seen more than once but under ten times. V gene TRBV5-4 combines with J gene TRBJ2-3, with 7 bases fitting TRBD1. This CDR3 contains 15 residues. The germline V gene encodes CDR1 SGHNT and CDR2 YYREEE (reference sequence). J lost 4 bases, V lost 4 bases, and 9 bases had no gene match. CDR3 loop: CASSRGGVQADTQYF. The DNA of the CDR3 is TGTGCCAGCAGCCGAGGGGGCGTGCAGGCAGATACGCAGTATTTT.

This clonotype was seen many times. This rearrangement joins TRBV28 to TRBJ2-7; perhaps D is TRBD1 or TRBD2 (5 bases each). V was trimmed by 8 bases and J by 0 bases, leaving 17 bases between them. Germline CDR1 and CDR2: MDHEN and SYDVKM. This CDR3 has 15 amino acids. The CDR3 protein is CASWAGTGSSYEQYF. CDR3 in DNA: TGTGCCAGCTGGGCCGGGACGGGTAGCTCCTACGAGCAGTACTTC.

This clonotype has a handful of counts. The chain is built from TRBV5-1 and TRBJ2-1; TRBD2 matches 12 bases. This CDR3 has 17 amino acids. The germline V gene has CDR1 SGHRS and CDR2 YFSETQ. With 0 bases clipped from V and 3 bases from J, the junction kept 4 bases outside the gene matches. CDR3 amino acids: CASSLEGLAGVYNEQFF. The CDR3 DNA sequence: TGCGCCAGCAGCTTGGAGGGACTAGCGGGCGTCTACAATGAGCAGTTCTTC.

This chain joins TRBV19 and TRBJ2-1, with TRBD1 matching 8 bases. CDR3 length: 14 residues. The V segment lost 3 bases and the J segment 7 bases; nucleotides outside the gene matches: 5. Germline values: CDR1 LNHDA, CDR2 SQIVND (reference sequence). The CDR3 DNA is TGTGCCAGTAGTATGCAGGGGGCTTCTAATGAGCAGTTCTTC. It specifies CASSMQGASNEQFF.

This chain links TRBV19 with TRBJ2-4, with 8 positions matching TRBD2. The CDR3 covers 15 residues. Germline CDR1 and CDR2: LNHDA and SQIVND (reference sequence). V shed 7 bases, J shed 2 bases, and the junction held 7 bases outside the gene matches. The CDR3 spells CASNRAGGSKNIQYF. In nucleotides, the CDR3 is TGTGCCAGTAACCGGGCGGGAGGTTCCAAAAACATTCAGTACTTC. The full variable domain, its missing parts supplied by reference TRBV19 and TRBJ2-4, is DGGITQSPKYLFRKEGQNVTLSCEQNLNHDAMYWYRQDPGQGLRLIYYSQIVNDFQKGDIAEGYSVSREKKESFPLTVTSAQKNPTAFYLCASNRAGGSKNIQYFGAGTRLSVL.

In nucleotides, the CDR3 is TGTGCCAGCACCGCTTCCGGAGCGGAGGAAGAGACCCAGTACTTC. Encoded protein: CASTASGAEEETQYF. The chain carries TRBV7-9 and TRBJ2-5, with D perhaps TRBD2 (5 bases). CDR3 length: 15 residues. CDR1 is SEHNR and CDR2 is FQNEAQ in the germline V gene (reference sequence). The V and J ends lost 7 bases and 3 bases respectively, with 18 bases between them.

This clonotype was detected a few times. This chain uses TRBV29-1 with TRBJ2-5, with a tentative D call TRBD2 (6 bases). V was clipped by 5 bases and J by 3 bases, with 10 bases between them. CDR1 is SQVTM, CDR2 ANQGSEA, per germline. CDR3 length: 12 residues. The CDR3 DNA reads TGCAGCGTTAGGGACTCCAAAGAGACCCAGTACTTC. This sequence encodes CSVRDSKETQYF.

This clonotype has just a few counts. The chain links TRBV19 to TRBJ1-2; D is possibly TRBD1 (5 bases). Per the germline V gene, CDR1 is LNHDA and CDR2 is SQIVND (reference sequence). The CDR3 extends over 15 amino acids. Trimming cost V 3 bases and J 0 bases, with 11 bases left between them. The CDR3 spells CASSIWGDSNYGYTF. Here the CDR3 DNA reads TGTGCCAGTAGTATTTGGGGGGATTCTAACTATGGCTACACCTTC.